The TCR beta chain described here comes from a study of a mutant IDH1 vaccine in newly diagnosed glioma. In the study overall: First vaccine doses came 4-6 weeks after radiotherapy alone, or with temozolomide cycles. The therapy given earlier, which was standard therapy, consisted of radiotherapy, temozolomide, or both, and most of the patients received both. In the visit schedule, V12 fell in week 35, while V13 fell in week 47.

The CDR3 loop spans 17 amino acids. Germline CDR1 reads ENHRY; CDR2 reads SYGVKD. Trimming at V came to 2 bases and at J to 5 bases, leaving 8 bases not matched to a gene. Here immunoSEQ multiplex PCR was the method, and the copy in TCRdb shows in-frame clones only, minus some. The sample lists about 46,000 clones; about four fifths were seen once. A note on this clone: Its cognate antigen is unknown.

Time point: week 47, end of study. It was 300 ug of mutant IDH1 20-mer peptide that made up each vaccine dose, given with topical imiquimod. Patients carried new grade 3 or 4 IDH1-mutant astrocytomas lacking nuclear ATRX. The sequencing here drew on PBMCs, taken from a glioma patient whose treatment included an IDH1 peptide vaccine. This TCR derives from a woman aged 25-40 years with glioma. Some clones in this sample may be carry-over from other donors' samples. This chain connects TRBV10-3 to TRBJ2-1; 11 bases are a match to TRBD2. CDR3 nucleotide sequence: TGTGCCATCAGTGAGGCTGGACTAGCGGGCCGGGACAATGAGCAGTTCTTC. This encodes CAISEAGLAGRDNEQFF.